Below are 27 T cell receptor beta chains sequenced from a single sample in a study of shared clonotypes between healthy human individuals. This table comes from immunoSEQ multiplex PCR, and its TCRdb copy is limited to in-frame clones, with some not included. The top ten clones hold roughly 1% of a sample with 1.5 million to 2.5 million clones, about 95% of them seen once. In the naive CD8 group, cells lacked CD45RO and were positively selected for CCR7, so terminally differentiated effector memory CD45RA+ cells were left out. Sequencing was performed on naive CD8+ T cells sorted from blood. These receptors all come from a man aged 18 to 29 in good health.

The CDR3 reads CASSQGTGQRGDEQYF. The DNA of the CDR3 is TGCGCCAGCAGCCAAGGGACAGGGCAAAGGGGCGACGAGCAGTACTTC. The V gene is TRBV4-3, the J gene TRBJ2-7; 8 positions agree with TRBD1. Germline V gene lookup returns CDR1 LGHNA and CDR2 YSLEER. The CDR3 runs 16 residues. V lost 1 base, J lost 5 bases, and 10 bases stayed unmatched.

The chain links TRBV6-6 to TRBJ1-6; 9 bases agree with TRBD1. CDR1 and CDR2 (germline): MNHNY, SVGAGI (reference sequence). This CDR3 has 16 amino acids. V trimming: 0 bases; J trimming: 7 bases; junction bases outside the gene matches: 4. CDR3 residues: CASSYSGGTGNSPLHF. DNA for the CDR3: TGTGCCAGCAGTTACTCGGGCGGGACAGGGAATTCACCCCTCCACTTT.

The chain uses TRBV7-6 and TRBJ2-7; 11 bases are shared with TRBD2. V lost 1 base and J lost 5; bases outside the gene matches: 10. The CDR3 is made up of 17 amino acids. Per germline, CDR1 SGHVS and CDR2 FNYEAQ. The CDR3: CASSLEVGLAGGDEQYF. CDR3 coding DNA: TGTGCCAGCAGCTTAGAGGTAGGTCTAGCGGGAGGAGACGAGCAGTACTTC.

This chain joins TRBV4-3 and TRBJ2-2; tentatively, D is TRBD2 (6 bases). The length of the CDR3 is 16 residues. V shed 0 bases and J shed 4 bases, with 12 bases lying between them. CDR1 LGHNA and CDR2 YSLEER come from the germline V gene. In DNA form, the CDR3 reads TGCGCCAGCAGCCAAGATTGGGTCGGGAGCACCGGGGAGCTGTTTTTT. Its translation is CASSQDWVGSTGELFF.

This chain joins TRBV14 and TRBJ2-7; the D is unclear. Germline V gene data show CDR1 as SGHDN and CDR2 as FVKESK. V dropped 1 base and J dropped 5 bases, with 9 bases sitting between them. The CDR3 runs 13 residues. The CDR3: CASSQGLVDEQYF. The CDR3 region has the DNA TGTGCCAGCAGCCAAGGCCTGGTAGACGAGCAGTACTTC. Supplemented by reference TRBV14 and TRBJ2-7, the full variable domain reads EAGVTQFPSHSVIEKGQTVTLRCDPISGHDNLYWYRRVMGKEIKFLLHFVKESKQDESGMPNNRFLAERTGGTYSTLKVQPAELEDSGVYFCASSQGLVDEQYFGPGTRLTVT.

About this clone itself: Additional DNA sequences in this sample encode the identical CDR3. The J gene is TRBJ1-5, the V gene TRBV7-8; TRBD1 is a possible D gene (5 bases). The CDR3 runs 17 residues. Germline CDR1 reads SGHVS; CDR2 reads FQNEAQ. The V end lost 2 bases, the J end lost 0 bases, and 14 bases lay between the germline ends. CDR3 in DNA: TGTGCCAGCAGCTTATCTGGGACGGATTATAGCAATCAGCCCCAGCATTTT. It translates to CASSLSGTDYSNQPQHF.

The chain is built from TRBV5-4 and TRBJ2-7; no clear D. The CDR3 length is 12 residues. Trimming removed 1 base at V and 6 bases at J, with 8 bases between. CDR1 and CDR2 (germline): SGHNT, YYREEE (reference sequence). The CDR3 here is CASSLQLGEQYF. The CDR3 region has the DNA TGTGCCAGCAGCTTGCAGTTGGGCGAGCAGTACTTC.

The rearrangement links TRBV5-1 to TRBJ2-1; D remains unclear. Germline V gives CDR1 SGHRS, CDR2 YFSETQ. This CDR3 has 16 amino acids. Trimming took off 0 bases at V and 0 bases at J, with 10 bases between the two ends. CDR3 sequence reads: CASSLEGASSYNEQFF. The CDR3 DNA reads TGCGCCAGCAGCTTGGAGGGTGCGAGCTCCTACAATGAGCAGTTCTTC.

The gene calls are TRBV10-3 and TRBJ2-5, with no clear D. The V end was cut by 0 bases, the J end by 3 bases, with 14 bases between. The CDR3 runs 16 residues. In germline, CDR1 is ENHRY, CDR2 SYGVKD. The CDR3 nucleotides are TGTGCCATCAGTGAGTCAGAGGTGGGCAGAAAAGAGACCCAGTACTTC. This encodes CAISESEVGRKETQYF.

V and J are TRBV28 and TRBJ2-1; 9 bases align to TRBD1. Trimming at V came to 3 bases and at J to 4 bases, leaving 4 bases not matched to a gene. Looked up from germline, CDR1 is MDHEN and CDR2 is SYDVKM. The CDR3 has 15 residues. This CDR3 reads CASSFWTGVYNEQFF. The CDR3 region has the DNA TGTGCCAGCAGTTTTTGGACAGGGGTGTACAATGAGCAGTTCTTC.

CDR3 sequence reads: CASSQDRDRGQAQYF. CDR3 nucleotides: TGCGCCAGCAGCCAAGATAGGGACAGGGGGCAGGCGCAGTATTTT. The chain uses TRBV4-1 and TRBJ2-3; 12 bases are shared with TRBD1. V lost 0 bases and J lost 10; bases outside the gene matches: 5. Germline loops: CDR1 MGHRA, CDR2 YSYEKL. CDR3 length equals 15 residues.

The V and J genes are TRBV4-3 and TRBJ1-1; D might be TRBD1 (5 bases). Deletions cut 0 bases from V and 11 bases from J, with 16 bases between. CDR1 and CDR2 (germline): LGHNA, YSLEER. This CDR3 region has 14 residues. CDR3 protein: CASSQDGVRDGAFF. The CDR3, as DNA: TGCGCCAGCAGCCAAGATGGCGTCAGGGACGGCGCTTTCTTT.

The V call is TRBV7-6, the J call TRBJ1-5; no firm D call. CDR1 is SGHVS, CDR2 FNYEAQ, per germline. Trimming took 1 base from V and 7 from J, leaving 8 bases between them. The CDR3 runs to 13 residues. CDR3 nucleotides: TGTGCCAGCAGCTTAGAGGAAAGACAGCCCCAGCATTTT. Translated: CASSLEERQPQHF.

This chain links TRBV5-1 with TRBJ2-1, with 11 bases aligning to TRBD2. J was trimmed by 7 bases and V by 4 bases; bases with no gene match: 10. The CDR3 sequence is 16 residues long. Germline loops: CDR1 SGHRS, CDR2 YFSETQ. The CDR3 is CASSRASGRIQNEQFF. The CDR3 bases are TGCGCCAGCAGCAGAGCTAGCGGGAGGATTCAGAATGAGCAGTTCTTC.

On this clone: One end of the junction is discordant with germline, which a read error may explain. J is TRBJ2-5 and V is TRBV7-7; 14 bases line up with TRBD2. Germline CDR1 and CDR2: SSHAT and FNYEAQ (reference sequence). The length of the CDR3 is 16 residues. CDR3 region: CASSLTSGGALETQYF. CDR3 bases: TGTGCTAGCAGCTTGACTAGCGGGGGGGCCCTGGAGACCCAGTACTTC.

The rearrangement links TRBV7-2 to TRBJ2-5, with 7 bases that match TRBD2. The CDR3 spans 19 residues. V dropped 6 bases and J dropped 2; count of bases not matched to a gene: 21. Germline CDR1 and CDR2: SGHTA and FQGNSA. The CDR3 nucleotides are TGTGCCAGCAGTTTAAAGGCGATCGGGGCTAGCGGATTTCAAGAGACCCAGTACTTC. This gives the protein CASSLKAIGASGFQETQYF.

The chain couples TRBV5-1 to TRBJ2-2; D is unclear. Per germline, CDR1 SGHRS and CDR2 YFSETQ. V was cut by 1 base and J by 4 bases, with 17 bases left in between. CDR3 length: 17 amino acids. CDR3 bases: TGCGCCAGCAGCTTGCGAGGTAGCTCTGAAGGCACCGGGGAGCTGTTTTTT. This gives the protein CASSLRGSSEGTGELFF.

The J gene is TRBJ2-5, the V gene TRBV11-2; D possibly corresponds to TRBD1 (5 bases). The CDR3 is 14 residues long. Germline V CDR1 and CDR2: SGHAT, FQNNGV. V was trimmed by 4 bases and J by 1 base, leaving 10 bases between them. The CDR3 sequence: CASSSTDSQETQYF. The CDR3, as DNA: TGTGCCAGCAGCTCTACTGACAGCCAAGAGACCCAGTACTTC. Variable domain in full (rest from reference TRBV11-2 and TRBJ2-5): EAGVAQSPRYKIIEKRQSVAFWCNPISGHATLYWYQQILGQGPKLLIQFQNNGVVDDSQLPKDRFSAERLKGVDSTLKIQPAKLEDSAVYLCASSSTDSQETQYFGPGTRLLVL.

The chain is built from TRBV2 and TRBJ1-1; TRBD1 is a possible D gene (6 bases). From germline, CDR1 is SNHLY and CDR2 FYNNEI. V lost 6 bases, J lost 9 bases, and 17 bases lay in between. This CDR3 has 13 amino acids. CDR3 residues: CASRGIQGRQAFF. The CDR3 DNA reads as TGTGCCAGCAGAGGAATACAGGGTCGGCAAGCTTTCTTT.

The sample holds one count of this clone. The chain has TRBV7-2 and TRBJ1-2; no definite D call. This CDR3 has 14 residues. Per the germline V gene, CDR1 is SGHTA and CDR2 is FQGNSA. Trimming left V 2 bases short and J 5 bases short, with 12 bases between. CDR3 bases: TGTGCCAGCAGCTTAAGCCCCAATTGGTATGGCTACACCTTC. Amino acids: CASSLSPNWYGYTF.

The CDR3 sequence is CASRTSVGPDTQYF. CDR3 DNA sequence: TGTGCCAGTCGGACTAGCGTCGGCCCAGATACGCAGTATTTT. This chain connects TRBV18 to TRBJ2-3, with 9 bases lining up with TRBD2. Germline V gene lookup returns CDR1 KGHSH and CDR2 LQKENI. The CDR3 totals 14 residues. V dropped 9 bases and J dropped 4; count of bases not matched to a gene: 8.

The chain has TRBV7-9 and TRBJ2-3; D is unclear. V lost 3 bases and J 4 bases, leaving 14 bases between the germline ends. CDR1 SEHNR and CDR2 FQNEAQ come from the germline V gene (reference sequence). This CDR3 comprises 15 residues. CDR3 in DNA: TGTGCCAGCAGCTTTGGCTCCGAACAGTCAGATACGCAGTATTTT. It codes for CASSFGSEQSDTQYF.

The V and J genes are TRBV6-1 and TRBJ1-1, with D unresolved. V dropped 6 bases and J dropped 1 base, with 6 bases sitting between them. CDR1 MNHNS and CDR2 SASEGT come from the germline V gene. CDR3 length: 12 residues. The CDR3 coding sequence is TGTGCCAGCAGACGTAAGAACACTGAAGCTTTCTTT. Its translation is CASRRKNTEAFF.

Details on this clone: This sample includes further DNA sequences coding for the same CDR3. The V gene is TRBV28, the J gene TRBJ2-7; D gene unclear. There are 14 residues in the CDR3. In germline, CDR1 is MDHEN, CDR2 SYDVKM. With 3 bases removed from V and 1 base from J, the gap between germline ends came to 10 bases. This CDR3 is CASSFSAGSYEQYF. The CDR3 DNA reads TGTGCCAGCAGTTTCTCGGCAGGTTCCTACGAGCAGTACTTC.

The chain couples TRBV30 to TRBJ2-4, with D possibly TRBD2 on 5 matching bases. Germline CDR1 reads GTSNPN; CDR2 reads SVGIG (reference sequence). Trimming removed 0 bases from V and 1 base from J, with 13 bases in between. The CDR3 runs to 16 residues. In DNA form, the CDR3 reads TGTGCCTGGAGTGTATCCTTGGAGGCGGCCAAAAACATTCAGTACTTC. Residues: CAWSVSLEAAKNIQYF.

The chain uses TRBV29-1 and TRBJ2-7; no firm D call. V was trimmed by 3 bases and J by 0 bases, leaving 9 bases between them. From germline, CDR1 is SQVTM and CDR2 ANQGSEA. This CDR3 has 13 amino acids. The CDR3 nucleotides read TGCAGCGTTGACAGTTCCTCCTCCTACGAGCAGTACTTC. This encodes CSVDSSSSYEQYF.

The J gene is TRBJ2-1, the V gene TRBV10-3; tentative D call: TRBD2 (8 bases). V was clipped by 6 bases and J by 2 bases, with 14 bases between them. CDR3 size: 15 residues. Germline CDR1 ENHRY, CDR2 SYGVKD. DNA of the CDR3: TGTGCCATCAGGATTAGCGGGACAGCCTACAATGAGCAGTTCTTC. Protein: CAIRISGTAYNEQFF.